One sample yielded the 13 T cell receptor beta chains listed below, sequenced in a study of blood T cell repertoires in COVID-19. Clones were read by immunoSEQ multiplex PCR, and TCRdb kept only the in-frame ones, dropping some. Of 250,000 to 350,000 clones listed, over 75% are singletons. What was sequenced was PBMCs or T cells enriched from blood (not recorded which). The origin of the receptors is a woman in her twenties or thirties who had recovered from COVID-19.

V usage is TRBV3-1 (or the pseudogene TRBV3-2) and J usage is TRBJ1-2, with 9 positions matching TRBD1. V lost 4 bases, J lost 4 bases, and 7 bases stayed unmatched. The germline V gene encodes CDR1 LGHDT and CDR2 YNNKEL (reference sequence). The CDR3 has 15 amino acids. CDR3 nucleotides: TGTGCCAGCAGCCTTAAGGGGACAGGGACCTATGGCTACACCTTC. Amino acid sequence: CASSLKGTGTYGYTF.

This chain connects TRBV6-5 to TRBJ1-1; unclear D gene. The CDR3 contains 12 residues. V was clipped by 8 bases and J by 6 bases, with 13 bases between them. The V gene's germline CDR1 is MNHEY and CDR2 SVGAGI. As DNA, the CDR3 is TGTGCCAGCGAACCCAGAGGCGCTGAAGCTTTCTTT. Residues: CASEPRGAEAFF.

V gene TRBV18 combines with J gene TRBJ1-6, with TRBD1 identical over 8 bases. The J segment lost 8 bases and the V segment lost 6 bases, leaving 6 bases of the junction unmatched. This CDR3 has 14 amino acids. Germline V CDR1 and CDR2: KGHSH, LQKENI. The CDR3 DNA reads TGTGCCAGCTCCCAACAGGGGGGTGATTCACCCCTCCACTTT. Its translation is CASSQQGGDSPLHF.

This chain connects TRBV28 to TRBJ1-2, with D possibly being TRBD1 (5 bases). Germline V gene data show CDR1 as MDHEN and CDR2 as SYDVKM. Trimming took off 4 bases at V and 4 bases at J, with 10 bases between the two ends. This CDR3 region has 13 residues. The CDR3 here is CASSSPGFYGYTF. The CDR3 DNA reads TGTGCCAGCAGTTCCCCAGGGTTCTATGGCTACACCTTC.

This clone came up a few times. It may be a read error: a sequence one base away is much more abundant. The rearrangement uses TRBV28 and TRBJ1-5, with 8 bases fitting TRBD1. The germline CDR1 and CDR2 sequences are MDHEN and SYDVKM. V gave up 1 base and J gave up 2 bases; unmatched junction bases: 1. This CDR3 contains 15 residues. CDR3 in amino acids: CASSLLTGGNQPQHF. CDR3 nucleotides: TGTGCCAGCAGTTTATTGACAGGGGGCAATCAGCCCCAGCATTTT.

The rearrangement joins TRBV24-1 to TRBJ2-1; TRBD2 aligns across 14 bases. Trimming at V came to 2 bases and at J to 7 bases, leaving 3 bases not matched to a gene. In germline, CDR1 is KGHDR, CDR2 SFDVKD. The CDR3 runs 16 residues. The CDR3 bases are TGTGCCACCAGTGATTCCGGACTAGCGGGAGGAAATGAGCAGTTCTTC. This sequence encodes CATSDSGLAGGNEQFF.

The chain is built from TRBV7-9 and TRBJ1-1; TRBD1 might be the D (5 bases). There are 14 residues in the CDR3. Germline V lookup: CDR1 SEHNR, CDR2 FQNEAQ (reference sequence). V was clipped by 1 base and J by 6 bases, with 12 bases between them. CDR3: CASSLDRGAAEAFF. The CDR3, as DNA: TGTGCCAGCAGCTTAGATCGTGGGGCGGCTGAAGCTTTCTTT. The entire variable domain, with the rest obtained from reference TRBV7-9 and TRBJ1-1, is as follows: DTGVSQNPRHKITKRGQNVTFRCDPISEHNRLYWYRQTLGQGPEFLTYFQNEAQLEKSRLLSDRFSAERPKGSFSTLEIQRTEQGDSAMYLCASSLDRGAAEAFFGQGTRLTVV.

Note on this clone: Other DNA sequences of this sample code for an identical CDR3. This chain links TRBV3-1 (or the pseudogene TRBV3-2) with TRBJ1-1, with a possible D match to TRBD1 (6 bases). V lost 1 base and J 0 bases, leaving 9 bases between the germline ends. Germline lookup yields CDR1 LGHDT and CDR2 YNNKEL (reference sequence). CDR3 length: 15 residues. The CDR3 nucleotides read TGTGCCAGCAGCCAAGGGACAGTCATGAACACTGAAGCTTTCTTT. Protein: CASSQGTVMNTEAFF.

The count of this clone is one. A read error may account for a junction end that differs from germline. The CDR3 sequence is CASSFRTGATEVFF. CDR3 DNA sequence: TGCGCCAGCAGCTTCCGGACAGGGGCCACTGAAGTTTTCTTT. The chain has TRBV4-1 and TRBJ1-1; 9 bases match TRBD1. CDR3 size: 14 residues. Germline V gene data show CDR1 as MGHRA and CDR2 as YSYEKL.

The chain employs TRBV7-9 and TRBJ1-6; 8 bases line up with TRBD1. CDR1 SEHNR and CDR2 FQNEAQ come from the germline V gene (reference sequence). The CDR3 covers 19 residues. V lost 2 bases and J lost 7; bases outside the gene matches: 16. The CDR3 loop is CASSLIFRGREGRNSPLHF. The CDR3, as DNA: TGTGCCAGCAGCTTAATCTTCAGGGGGCGCGAGGGACGAAATTCACCCCTCCACTTT.

The chain joins TRBV19 to TRBJ2-7, with no clear D. In germline, CDR1 is LNHDA, CDR2 SQIVND (reference sequence). CDR3 length: 14 amino acids. Trimming pared 2 bases from V and 6 bases from J, leaving 14 bases between. The CDR3 sequence is CASSIIGSPGEQYF. Written as DNA, the CDR3 is TGTGCCAGTAGTATAATCGGCAGCCCGGGCGAGCAGTACTTC.

The chain joins TRBV6-5 to TRBJ2-2; TRBD1 matches 8 bases. CDR3 length equals 16 residues. The V gene's germline CDR1 is MNHEY and CDR2 SVGAGI. V lost 3 bases to trimming and J lost 2 bases; unmatched junction nucleotides: 5. The CDR3 reads CASSYGQGPNTGELFF. The DNA for the CDR3 is TGTGCCAGCAGTTATGGACAGGGTCCAAACACCGGGGAGCTGTTTTTT.

This rearrangement joins TRBV7-2 to TRBJ2-1; D remains ambiguous. Trimming cost V 5 bases and J 5 bases, with 4 bases left between them. Germline-derived CDR1 and CDR2 are SGHTA and FQGNSA. The length of the CDR3 is 11 residues. CDR3 DNA sequence: TGTGCCAGCAGCCCAGACAATGAGCAGTTCTTC. Protein product: CASSPDNEQFF. Full variable domain (missing parts from reference TRBV7-2 and TRBJ2-1): GAGVSQSPSNKVTEKGKDVELRCDPISGHTALYWYRQSLGQGLEFLIYFQGNSAPDKSGLPSDRFSAERTGGSVSTLTIQRTQQEDSAVYLCASSPDNEQFFGPGTRLTVL.